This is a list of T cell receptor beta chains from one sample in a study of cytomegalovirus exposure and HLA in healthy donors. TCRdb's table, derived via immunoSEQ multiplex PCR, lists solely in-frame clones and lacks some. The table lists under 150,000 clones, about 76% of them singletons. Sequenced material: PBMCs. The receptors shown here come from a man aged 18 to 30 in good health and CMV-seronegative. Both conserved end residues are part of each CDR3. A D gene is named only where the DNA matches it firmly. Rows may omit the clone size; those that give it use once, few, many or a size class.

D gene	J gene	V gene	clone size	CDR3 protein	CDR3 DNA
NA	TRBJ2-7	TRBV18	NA	CASSPVAGASYEQYF	TGTGCCAGCTCACCAGTGGCGGGCGCTTCCTACGAGCAGTACTTC
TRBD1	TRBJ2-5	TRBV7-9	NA	CASSLPGTGRAQETQYF	TGTGCCAGCAGCTTACCGGGGACAGGGAGGGCCCAAGAGACCCAGTACTTC
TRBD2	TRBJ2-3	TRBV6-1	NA	CASSEKVGGADTQYF	TGTGCCAGCAGTGAAAAGGTCGGGGGGGCAGATACGCAGTATTTT
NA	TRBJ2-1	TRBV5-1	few	CASSFTPDVEFLSYNEQFF	TGCGCCAGCAGCTTTACCCCCGATGTGGAGTTCCTCTCCTACAATGAGCAGTTCTTC
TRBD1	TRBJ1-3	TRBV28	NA	CASSPHRGRSGNTIYF	TGTGCCAGCAGTCCGCACAGGGGACGTTCTGGAAACACCATATATTTT
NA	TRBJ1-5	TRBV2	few	CAIPTARGNQPQHF	TGTGCCATCCCGACCGCTCGGGGCAATCAGCCCCAGCATTTT
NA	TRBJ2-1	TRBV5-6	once	CASSPVGDTGSPYNEQFF	TGTGCCAGCAGCCCAGTAGGTGACACAGGGAGTCCCTACAATGAGCAGTTCTTC
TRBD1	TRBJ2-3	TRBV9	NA	CASSDGTVSTDTQYF	TGTGCCAGCAGCGACGGGACAGTAAGCACAGATACGCAGTATTTT
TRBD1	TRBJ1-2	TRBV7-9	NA	CASSFSDRGYTF	TGTGCCAGCAGCTTTTCAGACAGGGGATACACCTTC
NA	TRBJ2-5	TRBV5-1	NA	CASSDLTGPHGETQYF	TGCGCCAGCAGCGACTTGACAGGACCCCATGGGGAGACCCAGTACTTC
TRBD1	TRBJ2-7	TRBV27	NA	CASSLVTGSYEQYF	TGTGCCAGCAGTTTGGTGACAGGGTCCTACGAGCAGTACTTC
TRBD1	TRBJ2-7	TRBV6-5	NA	CASSYAPGQGTYEQYF	TGTGCCAGCAGTTATGCGCCGGGACAGGGAACCTACGAGCAGTACTTC
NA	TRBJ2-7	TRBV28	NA	CAVGQRLDEQYF	TGTGCGGTAGGACAGAGGTTGGACGAGCAGTACTTC
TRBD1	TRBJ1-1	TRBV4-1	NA	CASSQDRQGLYTEAFF	TGCGCCAGCAGCCAGGACCGACAGGGGTTGTACACTGAAGCTTTCTTT
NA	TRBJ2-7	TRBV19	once	CASSPPGSQYEQYF	TGTGCCAGTAGTCCCCCAGGGTCCCAATACGAGCAGTACTTC
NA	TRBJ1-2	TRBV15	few	CATSRDFSSTGNYGYTF	TGTGCCACCAGCAGAGATTTTTCCTCGACTGGAAACTATGGCTACACCTTC
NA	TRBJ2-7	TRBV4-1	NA	CASSQDITYEQYF	TGCGCCAGCAGCCAAGATATTACCTACGAGCAGTACTTC
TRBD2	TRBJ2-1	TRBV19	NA	CASRAFPAGSSYNEQFF	TGTGCCAGTAGAGCCTTTCCAGCGGGAAGCTCCTACAATGAGCAGTTCTTC
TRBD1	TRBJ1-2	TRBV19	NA	CASSIDETGTGLTGYTF	TGTGCCAGTAGTATAGATGAGACCGGGACAGGACTAACAGGCTACACCTTC
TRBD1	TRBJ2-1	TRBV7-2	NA	CASSLGGQGADEQFF	TGTGCCAGCAGCTTAGGGGGACAGGGGGCAGATGAGCAGTTCTTC
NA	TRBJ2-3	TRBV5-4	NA	CASSLSEVTDTQYF	TGTGCCAGCAGCTTGTCCGAGGTCACAGATACGCAGTATTTT
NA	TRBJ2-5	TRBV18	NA	CASSPQGMVETQYF	TGTGCCAGCTCACCCCAGGGGATGGTTGAGACCCAGTACTTC
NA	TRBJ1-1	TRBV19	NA	CASSIGGQGPFF	TGTGCCAGTAGTATAGGAGGCCAGGGGCCCTTCTTT
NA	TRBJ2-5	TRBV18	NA	CASSLAQETQYF	TGTGCCAGCTCACTGGCCCAAGAGACCCAGTACTTC
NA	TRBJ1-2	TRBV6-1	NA	CASSESRIANYGYTF	TGTGCCAGCAGTGAATCCAGAATCGCTAACTATGGCTACACCTTC
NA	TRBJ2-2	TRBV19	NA	CASSITGSATGELFF	TGTGCCAGTAGTATCACAGGGTCGGCCACCGGGGAGCTGTTTTTT
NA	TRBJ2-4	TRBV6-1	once	CATVPRVLAKNIQYF	TGTGCCACGGTACCCAGGGTTTTAGCCAAAAACATTCAGTACTTC
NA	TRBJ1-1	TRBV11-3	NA	CASSSTQGVGTEAFF	TGTGCCAGCAGCTCCACACAGGGAGTGGGAACTGAAGCTTTCTTT
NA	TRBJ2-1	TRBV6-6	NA	CASSFRGGVNEQFF	TGTGCCAGCAGTTTTAGGGGGGGTGTCAATGAGCAGTTCTTC
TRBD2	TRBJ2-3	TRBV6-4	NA	CASSLREVSSTDTQYF	TGTGCCAGCAGCCTGCGGGAGGTATCTAGCACAGATACGCAGTATTTT
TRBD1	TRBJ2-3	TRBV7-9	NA	CASSLTGGIDTQYF	TGTGCCAGCAGCTTAACAGGGGGCATAGATACGCAGTATTTT
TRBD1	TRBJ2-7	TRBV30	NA	CAWKTGTGSYEQYF	TGTGCCTGGAAAACCGGGACAGGATCCTACGAGCAGTACTTC
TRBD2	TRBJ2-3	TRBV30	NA	CAWSQGLAGGEDTQYF	TGTGCCTGGAGCCAAGGACTAGCGGGAGGTGAAGATACGCAGTATTTT
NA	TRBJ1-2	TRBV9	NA	CASSPTPGNYGYTF	TGTGCCAGCAGCCCCACCCCAGGGAACTATGGCTACACCTTC
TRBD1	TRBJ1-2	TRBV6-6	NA	CASSTGTASYGYTF	TGTGCCAGCAGTACAGGGACAGCTTCCTATGGCTACACCTTC
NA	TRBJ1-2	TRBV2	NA	CASRRAGENYGYTF	TGTGCCAGCAGGCGAGCAGGGGAGAACTATGGCTACACCTTC
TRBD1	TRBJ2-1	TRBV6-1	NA	CATRDRGPNEQFF	TGTGCCACCCGGGACAGGGGGCCTAATGAGCAGTTCTTC
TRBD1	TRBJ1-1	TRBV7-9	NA	CASSPWTGRTEAFF	TGTGCCAGCAGCCCATGGACAGGGCGCACTGAAGCTTTCTTT
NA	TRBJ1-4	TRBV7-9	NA	CASSPGPGLSEKLFF	TGTGCCAGCAGCCCAGGACCGGGGTTGAGCGAAAAACTGTTTTTT
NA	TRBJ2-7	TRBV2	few	CASSEGGGGYEQYF	TGTGCCAGCAGTGAAGGAGGTGGAGGCTACGAGCAGTACTTC
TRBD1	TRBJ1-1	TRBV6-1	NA	CASSEHSGQMNTEAFF	TGTGCCAGCAGTGAGCACTCGGGACAGATGAACACTGAAGCTTTCTTT
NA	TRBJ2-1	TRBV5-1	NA	CASSPDLVGAYNEQFF	TGCGCCAGCAGCCCGGATTTAGTAGGAGCCTACAATGAGCAGTTCTTC
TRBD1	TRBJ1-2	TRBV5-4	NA	CASRPGGADYGYTF	TGTGCCAGCAGACCAGGGGGCGCGGACTATGGCTACACCTTC
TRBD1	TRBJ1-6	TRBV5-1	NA	CASSLRVDRGDSPLHF	TGCGCCAGCAGCTTACGTGTGGACAGGGGCGATTCACCCCTCCACTTT
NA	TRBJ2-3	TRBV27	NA	CASSFRGRTSTDTQYF	TGTGCCAGCAGTTTTAGGGGCAGGACAAGCACAGATACGCAGTATTTT
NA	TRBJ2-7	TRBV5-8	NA	CASNPPPEQYF	TGTGCCAGCAATCCTCCCCCTGAGCAGTACTTC